The clone carrying this TCR beta chain was recorded at least ten times. Its antigen is unknown. The data are from a study of glioma-infiltrating T cells. General observations from the study: Tissue and blood shared very few CDR3 sequences. Non-neoplastic patients had below-expected tissue-blood divergence, while all gliomas exceeded expectation.

The length of the CDR3 is 15 residues. Germline CDR1 reads DFQATT; CDR2 reads SNEGSKA (reference sequence). Between the trimmed V and J ends, which lost 0 bases and 0 bases, there was a span of 8 bases. Using RNA template, CDR3s of TCR alpha and beta were amplified with iRepertoire arm-PCR. One-step reverse transcription and amplification started from about 100-400 ng of tissue mRNA or PBMC total RNA. MiXCR, applied by TCRdb to the multiplex PCR reads, yields one record per CDR3 protein. The data show about 200,000 distinct CDR3 sequences, roughly 32% seen once. Material for sequencing was glioma tissue, nonneoplastic brain tissue, or PBMCs (not recorded which). The V call is TRBV20-1, the J call TRBJ2-2; no reliable D call. This clonotype originated in a human donor with low-grade glioma or glioblastoma, undergoing nonglioma brain surgery, or in good health (not recorded which). The DNA of the CDR3 is TGCAGTGCTAGAGATTACCGCCCGAACACCGGGGAGCTGTTTTTT. Translated, it gives CSARDYRPNTGELFF.